The entry that follows covers one T cell receptor (beta chain) sequence. The germline V gene encodes CDR1 MNHNS and CDR2 SASEGT. The junction had 2 bases not matched to a gene; V was cut back by 6 bases and J by 3 bases. CDR3 length: 12 residues. The entry originates in a study of OX40 agonist ivuxolimab in advanced cancers. Profiled with immunoSEQ multiplex PCR; TCRdb holds only in-frame clones, not every one. Of tens of thousands of clones in the sample, approximately 89% were seen once. The V call is TRBV6-1, the J call TRBJ2-7; 7 bases agree with TRBD1. The source is an adult with an advanced solid tumor such as melanoma, head and neck, liver or kidney cancer. Sequenced here: CD4+ or CD8+ T cells sorted from blood, sampled in a trial of the OX40 agonist ivuxolimab. In DNA, the CDR3 is TGTGCCAGCAGCCACAGGGGCTACGAGCAGTACTTC. As protein: CASSHRGYEQYF.